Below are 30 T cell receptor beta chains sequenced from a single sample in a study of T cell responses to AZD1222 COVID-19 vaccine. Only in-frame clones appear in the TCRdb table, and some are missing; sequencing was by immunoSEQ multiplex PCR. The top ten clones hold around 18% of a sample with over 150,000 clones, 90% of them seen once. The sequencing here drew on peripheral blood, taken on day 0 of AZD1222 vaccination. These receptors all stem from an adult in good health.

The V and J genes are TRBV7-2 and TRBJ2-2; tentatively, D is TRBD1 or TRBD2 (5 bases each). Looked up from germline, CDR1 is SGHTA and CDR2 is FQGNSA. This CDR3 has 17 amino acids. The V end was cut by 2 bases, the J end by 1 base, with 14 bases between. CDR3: CASSLSPEGRNTGELFF. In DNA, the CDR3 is TGTGCCAGCAGCTTAAGTCCTGAGGGGCGGAACACCGGGGAGCTGTTTTTT.

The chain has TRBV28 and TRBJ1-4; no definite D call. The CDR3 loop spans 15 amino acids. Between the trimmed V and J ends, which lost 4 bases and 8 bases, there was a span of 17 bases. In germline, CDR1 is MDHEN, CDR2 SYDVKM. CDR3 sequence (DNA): TGTGCCAGCAGTTCTCCGGGCAGGTTGGGGGAAAAACTGTTTTTT. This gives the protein CASSSPGRLGEKLFF. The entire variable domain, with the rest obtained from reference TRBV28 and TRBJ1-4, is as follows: DVKVTQSSRYLVKRTGEKVFLECVQDMDHENMFWYRQDPGLGLRLIYFSYDVKMKEKGDIPEGYSVSREKKERFSLILESASTNQTSMYLCASSSPGRLGEKLFFGSGTQLSVL.

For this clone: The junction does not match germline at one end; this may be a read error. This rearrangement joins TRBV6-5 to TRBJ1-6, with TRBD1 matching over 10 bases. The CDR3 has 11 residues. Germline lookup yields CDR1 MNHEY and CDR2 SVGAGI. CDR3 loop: CASSTTGTGEF. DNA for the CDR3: TGTGCCAGCAGTACCACCGGGACAGGGGAATTT.

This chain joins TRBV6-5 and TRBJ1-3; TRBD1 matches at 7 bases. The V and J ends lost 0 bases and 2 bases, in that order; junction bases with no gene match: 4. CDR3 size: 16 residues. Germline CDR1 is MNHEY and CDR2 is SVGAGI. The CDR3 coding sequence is TGTGCCAGCAGTTACTCTAGGGGGCGAGCTGGAAACACCATATATTTT. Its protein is CASSYSRGRAGNTIYF.

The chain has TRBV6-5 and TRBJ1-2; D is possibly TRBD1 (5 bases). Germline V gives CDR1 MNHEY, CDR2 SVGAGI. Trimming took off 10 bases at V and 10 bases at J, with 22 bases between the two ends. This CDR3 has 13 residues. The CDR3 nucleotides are TGTGCCACACAAAAACAGGACTTTAAGGCCTACACCTTC. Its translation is CATQKQDFKAYTF.

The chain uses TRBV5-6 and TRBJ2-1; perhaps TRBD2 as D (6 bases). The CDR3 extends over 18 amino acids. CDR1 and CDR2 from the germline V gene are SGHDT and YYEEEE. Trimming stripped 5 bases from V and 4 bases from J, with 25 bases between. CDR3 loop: CASSGVEKGREGYNEQFF. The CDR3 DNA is TGTGCCAGCAGTGGGGTGGAGAAGGGGCGGGAAGGGTACAATGAGCAGTTCTTC.

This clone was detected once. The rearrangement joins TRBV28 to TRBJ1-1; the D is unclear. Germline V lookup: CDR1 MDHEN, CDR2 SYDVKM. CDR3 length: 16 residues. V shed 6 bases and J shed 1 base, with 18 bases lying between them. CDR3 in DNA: TGTGCCAGCAGCCCCGCGTTAGGGTCAGCGAACACTGAAGCTTTCTTT. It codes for CASSPALGSANTEAFF.

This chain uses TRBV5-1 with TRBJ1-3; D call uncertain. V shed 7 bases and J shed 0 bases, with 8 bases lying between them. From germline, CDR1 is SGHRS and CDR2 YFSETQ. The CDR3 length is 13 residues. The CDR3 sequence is CASGPGSGNTIYF. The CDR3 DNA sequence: TGCGCCAGCGGACCGGGCTCTGGAAACACCATATATTTT. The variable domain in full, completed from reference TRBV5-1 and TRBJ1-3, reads KAGVTQTPRYLIKTRGQQVTLSCSPISGHRSVSWYQQTPGQGLQFLFEYFSETQRNKGNFPGRFSGRQFSNSRSEMNVSTLELGDSALYLCASGPGSGNTIYFGEGSWLTVV.

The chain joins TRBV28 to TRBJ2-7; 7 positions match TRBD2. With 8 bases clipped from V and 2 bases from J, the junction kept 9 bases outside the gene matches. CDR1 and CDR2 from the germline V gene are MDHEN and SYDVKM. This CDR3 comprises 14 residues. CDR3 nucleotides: TGTGCCAGCGGCCCCGGGGGGACCCCCTACGAGCAGTACTTC. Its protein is CASGPGGTPYEQYF.

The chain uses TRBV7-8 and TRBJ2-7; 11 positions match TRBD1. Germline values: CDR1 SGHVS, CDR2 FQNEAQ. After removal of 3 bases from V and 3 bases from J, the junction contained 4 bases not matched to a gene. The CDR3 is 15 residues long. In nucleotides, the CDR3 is TGTGCCAGCAGCTTGGACGGGACAGGGGGCTACGAGCAGTACTTC. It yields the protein CASSLDGTGGYEQYF.

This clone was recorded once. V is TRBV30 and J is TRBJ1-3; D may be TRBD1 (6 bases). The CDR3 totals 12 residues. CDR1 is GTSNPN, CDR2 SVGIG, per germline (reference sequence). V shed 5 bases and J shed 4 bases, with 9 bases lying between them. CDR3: CAWGTRGNTIYF. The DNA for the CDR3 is TGTGCCTGGGGGACACGGGGAAACACCATATATTTT. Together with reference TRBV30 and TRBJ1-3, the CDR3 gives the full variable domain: SQTIHQWPATLVQPVGSPLSLECTVEGTSNPNLYWYRQAAGRGLQLLFYSVGIGQISSEVPQNLSASRPQDRQFILSSKKLLLSDSGFYLCAWGTRGNTIYFGEGSWLTVV.

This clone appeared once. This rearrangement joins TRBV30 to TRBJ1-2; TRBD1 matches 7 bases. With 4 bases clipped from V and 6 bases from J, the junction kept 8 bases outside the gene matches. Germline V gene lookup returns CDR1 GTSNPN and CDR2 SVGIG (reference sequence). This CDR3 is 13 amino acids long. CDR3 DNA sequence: TGTGCCTGGACAGCAGGGGGTCTCCATGGCTACACCTTC. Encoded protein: CAWTAGGLHGYTF. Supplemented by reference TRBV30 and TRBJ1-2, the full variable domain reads SQTIHQWPATLVQPVGSPLSLECTVEGTSNPNLYWYRQAAGRGLQLLFYSVGIGQISSEVPQNLSASRPQDRQFILSSKKLLLSDSGFYLCAWTAGGLHGYTFGSGTRLTVV.

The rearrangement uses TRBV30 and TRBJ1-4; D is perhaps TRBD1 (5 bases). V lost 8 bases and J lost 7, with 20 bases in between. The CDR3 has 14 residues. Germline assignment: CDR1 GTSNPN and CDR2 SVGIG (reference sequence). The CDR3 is CALHLWTGGEKLFF. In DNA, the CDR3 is TGTGCCCTCCATCTCTGGACGGGGGGTGAAAAACTGTTTTTT.

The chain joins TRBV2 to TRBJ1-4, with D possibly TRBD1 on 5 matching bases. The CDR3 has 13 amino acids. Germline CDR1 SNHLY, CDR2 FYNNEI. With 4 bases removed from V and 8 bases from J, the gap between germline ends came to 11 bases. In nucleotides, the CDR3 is TGTGCCAGCAGTGCAGGGTATGGCGAAAAACTGTTTTTT. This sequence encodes CASSAGYGEKLFF.

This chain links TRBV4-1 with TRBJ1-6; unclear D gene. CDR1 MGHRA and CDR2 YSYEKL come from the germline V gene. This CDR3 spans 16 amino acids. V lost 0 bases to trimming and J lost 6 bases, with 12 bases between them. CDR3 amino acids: CASSQEPGVRNSPLHF. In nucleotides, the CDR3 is TGCGCCAGCAGCCAAGAACCAGGAGTCCGTAATTCACCCCTCCACTTT.

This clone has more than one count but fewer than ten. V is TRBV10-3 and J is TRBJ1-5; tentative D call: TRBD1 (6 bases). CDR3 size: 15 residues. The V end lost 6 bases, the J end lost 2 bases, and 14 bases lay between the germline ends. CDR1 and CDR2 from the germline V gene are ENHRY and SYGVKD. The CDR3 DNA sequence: TGTGCCATCAGACAGGGCCTCGAGGGCAATCAGCCCCAGCATTTT. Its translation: CAIRQGLEGNQPQHF.

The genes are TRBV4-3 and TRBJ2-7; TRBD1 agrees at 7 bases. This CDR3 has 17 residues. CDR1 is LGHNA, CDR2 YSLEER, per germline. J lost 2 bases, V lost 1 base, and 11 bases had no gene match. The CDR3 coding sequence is TGCGCCAGCAGCCAAGCCTTGACAGGGCCATACCCCTACGAGCAGTACTTC. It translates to CASSQALTGPYPYEQYF.

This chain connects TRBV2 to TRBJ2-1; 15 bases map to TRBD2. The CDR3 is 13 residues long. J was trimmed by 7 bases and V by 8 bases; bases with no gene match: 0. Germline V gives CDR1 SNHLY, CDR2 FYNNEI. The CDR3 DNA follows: TGTGCCAGCGGACTAGCGGGGGGGAATGAGCAGTTCTTC. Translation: CASGLAGGNEQFF.

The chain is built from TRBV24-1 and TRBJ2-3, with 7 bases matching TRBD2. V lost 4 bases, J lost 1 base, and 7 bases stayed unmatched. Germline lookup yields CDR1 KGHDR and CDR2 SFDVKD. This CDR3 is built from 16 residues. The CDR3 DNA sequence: TGTGCCACCAGTGACCCCGGGACTACCCGCACAGATACGCAGTATTTT. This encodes CATSDPGTTRTDTQYF.

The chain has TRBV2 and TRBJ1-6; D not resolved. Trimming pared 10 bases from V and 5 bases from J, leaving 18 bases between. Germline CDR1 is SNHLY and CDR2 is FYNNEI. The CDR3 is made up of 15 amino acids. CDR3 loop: CAIPLGGVDNSPLHF. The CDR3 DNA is TGTGCCATCCCCCTAGGCGGGGTCGATAATTCACCCCTCCACTTT.

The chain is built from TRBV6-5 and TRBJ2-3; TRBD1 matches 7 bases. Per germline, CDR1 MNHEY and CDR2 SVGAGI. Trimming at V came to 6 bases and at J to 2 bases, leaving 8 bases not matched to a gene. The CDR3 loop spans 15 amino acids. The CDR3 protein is CASRRGPYPTDTQYF. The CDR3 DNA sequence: TGTGCCAGCAGGAGGGGGCCCTACCCCACAGATACGCAGTATTTT.

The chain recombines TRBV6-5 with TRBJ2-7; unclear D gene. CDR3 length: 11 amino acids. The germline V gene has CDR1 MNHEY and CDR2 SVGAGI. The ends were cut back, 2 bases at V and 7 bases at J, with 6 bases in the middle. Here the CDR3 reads CASSYMGEQYF. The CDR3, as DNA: TGTGCCAGCAGTTACATGGGGGAGCAGTACTTC.

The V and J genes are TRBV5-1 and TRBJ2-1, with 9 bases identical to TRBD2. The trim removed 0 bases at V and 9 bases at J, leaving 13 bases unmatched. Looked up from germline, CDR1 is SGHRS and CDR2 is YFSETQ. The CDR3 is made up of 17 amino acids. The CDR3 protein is CASSLERLAGRFGEQFF. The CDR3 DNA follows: TGCGCCAGCAGCTTGGAACGTCTAGCGGGAAGGTTTGGTGAGCAGTTCTTC.

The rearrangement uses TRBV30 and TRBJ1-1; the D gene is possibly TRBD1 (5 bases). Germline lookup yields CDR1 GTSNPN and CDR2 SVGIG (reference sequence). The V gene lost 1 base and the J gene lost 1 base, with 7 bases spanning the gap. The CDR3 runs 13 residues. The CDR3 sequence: CAWSEQANTEAFF. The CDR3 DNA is TGTGCCTGGAGTGAACAGGCGAACACTGAAGCTTTCTTT.

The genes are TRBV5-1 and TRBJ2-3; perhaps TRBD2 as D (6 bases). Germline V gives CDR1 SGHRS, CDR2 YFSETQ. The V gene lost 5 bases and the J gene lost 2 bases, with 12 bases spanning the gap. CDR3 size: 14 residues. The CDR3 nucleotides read TGCGCCAGCAGAACGACGGGAGTCACAGATACGCAGTATTTT. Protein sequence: CASRTTGVTDTQYF. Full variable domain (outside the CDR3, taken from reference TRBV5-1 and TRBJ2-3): KAGVTQTPRYLIKTRGQQVTLSCSPISGHRSVSWYQQTPGQGLQFLFEYFSETQRNKGNFPGRFSGRQFSNSRSEMNVSTLELGDSALYLCASRTTGVTDTQYFGPGTRLTVL.

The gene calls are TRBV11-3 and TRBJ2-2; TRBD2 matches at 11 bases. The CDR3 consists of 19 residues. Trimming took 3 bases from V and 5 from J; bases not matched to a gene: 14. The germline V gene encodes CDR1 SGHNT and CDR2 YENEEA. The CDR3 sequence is CASSFGPGASGRWTGELFF. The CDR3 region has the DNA TGTGCCAGCAGCTTTGGGCCAGGGGCTAGCGGGAGGTGGACCGGGGAGCTGTTTTTT.

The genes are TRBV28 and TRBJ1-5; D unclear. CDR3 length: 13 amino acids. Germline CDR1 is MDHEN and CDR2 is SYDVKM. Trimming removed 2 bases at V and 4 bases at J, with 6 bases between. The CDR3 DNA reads TGTGCCAGCAGTTTAGTGGGGAATCAGCCCCAGCATTTT. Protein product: CASSLVGNQPQHF.

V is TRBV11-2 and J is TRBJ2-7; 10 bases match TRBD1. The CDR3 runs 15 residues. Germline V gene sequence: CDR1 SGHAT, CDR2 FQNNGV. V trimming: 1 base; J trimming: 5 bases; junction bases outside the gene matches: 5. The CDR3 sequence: CASSLGDRGGHEQYF. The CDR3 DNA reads TGTGCCAGCAGCTTAGGGGACAGGGGAGGGCACGAGCAGTACTTC.

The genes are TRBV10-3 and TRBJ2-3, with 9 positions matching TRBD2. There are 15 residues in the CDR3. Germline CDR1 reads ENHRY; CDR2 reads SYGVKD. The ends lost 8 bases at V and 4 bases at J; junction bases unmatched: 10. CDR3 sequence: CAIGSRGGGADTQYF. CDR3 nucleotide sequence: TGTGCCATCGGCTCCAGGGGCGGGGGGGCAGATACGCAGTATTTT.

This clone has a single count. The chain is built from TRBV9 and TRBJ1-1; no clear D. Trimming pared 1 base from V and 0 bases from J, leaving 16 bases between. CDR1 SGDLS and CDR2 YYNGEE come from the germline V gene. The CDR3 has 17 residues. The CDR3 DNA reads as TGTGCCAGCAGCGTAAGCGGTTCATTTAAGTTGAACACTGAAGCTTTCTTT. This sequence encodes CASSVSGSFKLNTEAFF. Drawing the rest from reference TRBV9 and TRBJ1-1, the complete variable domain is DSGVTQTPKHLITATGQRVTLRCSPRSGDLSVYWYQQSLDQGLQFLIQYYNGEERAKGNILERFSAQQFPDLHSELNLSSLELGDSALYFCASSVSGSFKLNTEAFFGQGTRLTVV.